These T cell receptor beta chains were read from a single sample in a study of OX40 agonist ivuxolimab in advanced cancers. The data were produced by immunoSEQ multiplex PCR, yet TCRdb's version contains in-frame clones alone and is incomplete. The table records 27,000 or so clones, 83% of them present only once. This sample comprised CD4+ or CD8+ T cells sorted from blood, obtained in a trial of the OX40 agonist ivuxolimab. Receptor source: an adult with an advanced solid tumor such as melanoma, head and neck, liver or kidney cancer. Each CDR3 is given with its conserved first and last residue. Each record gives: V gene, clone size, D gene, J gene, CDR3 DNA, CDR3 protein. The D gene is left open where the match is weak. Not every row has a clone size; where given, it reads once, few, many or a size class.

V: TRBV9; size: -; D: -; J: TRBJ1-5; DNA: TGTGCCAGCAGCCCGGGCCACGGGGGTCAGCCCCAGCATTTT; CDR3: CASSPGHGGQPQHF
V: TRBV19; size: few; D: -; J: TRBJ2-1; DNA: TGTGCCAGTAGCATCCGTCTGCACAATGAGCAGTTCTTC; CDR3: CASSIRLHNEQFF
V: TRBV6-1; size: -; D: -; J: TRBJ2-7; DNA: TGTGCCAGCAGTTTTGAAGGGGAGAGGTACGAGCAGTACTTC; CDR3: CASSFEGERYEQYF
V: TRBV30; size: -; D: -; J: TRBJ1-1; DNA: TGTGCCTGGAGTGTCGGAGACGCTGAAGCTTTCTTT; CDR3: CAWSVGDAEAFF
V: TRBV7-8; size: -; D: -; J: TRBJ1-5; DNA: TGTGCCAGCAGCTTAGCTGGGTTTGGCAATCAGCCCCAGCATTTT; CDR3: CASSLAGFGNQPQHF
V: TRBV7-3; size: -; D: -; J: TRBJ2-7; DNA: TGTGCCAGCAGCTCCGATTGGGGATACGAGCAGTACTTC; CDR3: CASSSDWGYEQYF
V: TRBV19; size: -; D: -; J: TRBJ1-2; DNA: TGTGCCAGTAGTAGCCTCGGGATTAACTATGGCTACACCTTC; CDR3: CASSSLGINYGYTF
V: TRBV2; size: -; D: TRBD1; J: TRBJ1-6; DNA: TGTGCCAGCAGTGGGGACAGGGATAATTCACCCCTCCACTTT; CDR3: CASSGDRDNSPLHF
V: TRBV12-5; size: -; D: TRBD1; J: TRBJ2-7; DNA: TGTGCTAGTGCCCCCCCCGGGACAGGGCCCTCCTACGAGCAGTACTTC; CDR3: CASAPPGTGPSYEQYF
V: TRBV27; size: -; D: TRBD2; J: TRBJ2-3; DNA: TGTGCCAGCAGCGATAGCGGGGGGTATCCAGATACGCAGTATTTT; CDR3: CASSDSGGYPDTQYF
V: TRBV27; size: -; D: -; J: TRBJ1-6; DNA: TGTGCCAGCAGTTCGGCTCGACAGTCTTATAATTCACCCCTCCACTTT; CDR3: CASSSARQSYNSPLHF
V: TRBV7-9; size: -; D: -; J: TRBJ1-1; DNA: TGTGCCAGCAGCTTAACGGTGAACACTGAAGCTTTCTTT; CDR3: CASSLTVNTEAFF
V: TRBV6-5; size: -; D: -; J: TRBJ1-2; DNA: TGTGCCAGCACCCCGGGGGTCAACTATGGCTACACCTTC; CDR3: CASTPGVNYGYTF
V: TRBV10-2; size: -; D: -; J: TRBJ1-2; DNA: TGCGCCAGCAGTGACCTCCGGCACTACTATGGCTACACCTTC; CDR3: CASSDLRHYYGYTF
V: TRBV19; size: -; D: TRBD1; J: TRBJ1-1; DNA: TGTGCCACCGTTGAGGACAGGGCGAACACTGAAGCTTTCTTT; CDR3: CATVEDRANTEAFF
V: TRBV14; size: -; D: -; J: TRBJ1-1; DNA: TGTGCCAGCAGCCAAGTTCTGGGCCTGAACACTGAAGCTTTCTTT; CDR3: CASSQVLGLNTEAFF
V: TRBV6-5; size: -; D: -; J: TRBJ2-7; DNA: TGTGCCAGCAGTTACCAAAATCCGGGTCTGTACGAGCAGTACTTC; CDR3: CASSYQNPGLYEQYF
V: TRBV9; size: -; D: -; J: TRBJ2-7; DNA: TGTGCCAGCAGCGTCAGTCACAGGGACGAGCAGTACTTC; CDR3: CASSVSHRDEQYF
V: TRBV12-5; size: few; D: TRBD1; J: TRBJ1-1; DNA: TGTGCTAGTGGTTTGCCCGAGACAGGGGGCAATTACCCTATGAACACTGAAGCTTTCTTT; CDR3: CASGLPETGGNYPMNTEAFF
V: TRBV7-9; size: -; D: TRBD1; J: TRBJ1-1; DNA: TGTGCCAGCAGCTTAATCGGGACAGGGCCTTTCTTT; CDR3: CASSLIGTGPFF
V: TRBV2; size: once; D: TRBD1; J: TRBJ2-7; DNA: TGTGCCAGCAGTGACCCCGGACAGGGGGCGTCAACTGGGCAGTACTTC; CDR3: CASSDPGQGASTGQYF
V: TRBV7-8; size: -; D: -; J: TRBJ1-5; DNA: TGTGCCAGCAGCTCGTTTGGGGGGCTAACTTATAGCAATCAGCCCCAGCATTTT; CDR3: CASSSFGGLTYSNQPQHF
V: TRBV7-9; size: once; D: -; J: TRBJ2-7; DNA: TGTGCCAGCAGCGTTGACAGATCCTACGAGCAGTACTTC; CDR3: CASSVDRSYEQYF
V: TRBV27; size: -; D: -; J: TRBJ1-3; DNA: TGTGCCAGCAGTTTGGGGGGCTCTGGAAACACCATATATTTT; CDR3: CASSLGGSGNTIYF
V: TRBV19; size: -; D: -; J: TRBJ2-1; DNA: TGTGCCAGTAGTATTCGCCGGGACGCGAACAATGAGCAGTTCTTC; CDR3: CASSIRRDANNEQFF
V: TRBV11-3; size: -; D: -; J: TRBJ1-3; DNA: TGTGCCAGCAGCTTAATCGTACCTGGAAACACCATATATTTT; CDR3: CASSLIVPGNTIYF
V: TRBV6-1; size: -; D: -; J: TRBJ2-2; DNA: TGTGCCAGCAGTGAAGAGGCCGGGAACACCGGGGAGCTGTTTTTT; CDR3: CASSEEAGNTGELFF
V: TRBV14; size: -; D: TRBD2; J: TRBJ2-5; DNA: TGTGCCAGCAGCCAAGAACTAGCGGGGATGTTCGAGACCCAGTACTTC; CDR3: CASSQELAGMFETQYF
V: TRBV7-9; size: few; D: -; J: TRBJ1-1; DNA: TGTGCCAGCAGCTTTAGGGTGAACACTGAAGCTTTCTTT; CDR3: CASSFRVNTEAFF
V: TRBV5-1; size: -; D: -; J: TRBJ2-3; DNA: TGCGCCAGCAGCTTACGGAAGGATGCAGATACGCAGTATTTT; CDR3: CASSLRKDADTQYF
V: TRBV7-9; size: -; D: -; J: TRBJ1-2; DNA: TGTGCCAGCAGCCTAAGGGACATACACTATGGCTACACCTTC; CDR3: CASSLRDIHYGYTF
V: TRBV6-5; size: -; D: -; J: TRBJ2-2; DNA: TGTGCCAGCAGTTACTCGATTTCAGGAAACACCGGGGAGCTGTTTTTT; CDR3: CASSYSISGNTGELFF
V: TRBV5-6; size: -; D: -; J: TRBJ1-3; DNA: TGTGCCAGCAGCGAAGAAATGGACTTCAACACCATATATTTT; CDR3: CASSEEMDFNTIYF
V: TRBV19; size: -; D: -; J: TRBJ1-1; DNA: TGTGCCAGTAGTATCTGGGGAATCATGAACACTGAAGCTTTCTTT; CDR3: CASSIWGIMNTEAFF
V: TRBV27; size: -; D: -; J: TRBJ1-2; DNA: TGTGCCAGCAGGGCGACAGGTCGAGTCCTGGATGGCTACACCTTC; CDR3: CASRATGRVLDGYTF
V: TRBV13; size: -; D: TRBD2; J: TRBJ2-3; DNA: TGTGCCAGCAGTTCCGGGACTAGCGGGGGGGCGATTGATACGCAGTATTTT; CDR3: CASSSGTSGGAIDTQYF
V: TRBV7-9; size: -; D: -; J: TRBJ2-7; DNA: TGTGCCAGCAGCGCCGACAATGAGGGAGACTCCTACGAGCAGTACTTC; CDR3: CASSADNEGDSYEQYF
V: TRBV7-9; size: -; D: TRBD1; J: TRBJ1-6; DNA: TGTGCGGAAGCCGGGGGGACAGGGGATTCACCCCTCCACTTT; CDR3: CAEAGGTGDSPLHF
V: TRBV30; size: -; D: -; J: TRBJ2-2; DNA: TGTGCCTGGAGTGTCGCAGTCGGGGAGCTGTTTTTT; CDR3: CAWSVAVGELFF
V: TRBV4-1; size: -; D: TRBD1; J: TRBJ1-1; DNA: TGCGCCAGCAGCCAAGAAGGAGGGGACAGGGGAAGGGAGGACACTGAAGCTTTCTTT; CDR3: CASSQEGGDRGREDTEAFF
V: TRBV5-4; size: -; D: -; J: TRBJ2-2; DNA: TGTGCCAGCAGCTTAGGAGGGATCAACACCGGGGAGCTGTTTTTT; CDR3: CASSLGGINTGELFF
V: TRBV19; size: -; D: -; J: TRBJ1-4; DNA: TGTGCCAGCACCCATCGTGCAACTAATGAAAAACTGTTTTTT; CDR3: CASTHRATNEKLFF
V: TRBV4-1; size: few; D: TRBD1; J: TRBJ1-2; DNA: TGCGCCAGCAGCCACTCTACAGGGGACTATGGCTACACCTTC; CDR3: CASSHSTGDYGYTF
V: TRBV5-5; size: -; D: TRBD1; J: TRBJ1-1; DNA: TGTGCCAGCAGCTTGGTTGCAGGGGGGCCCGAAGCTTTCTTT; CDR3: CASSLVAGGPEAFF
V: TRBV7-9; size: -; D: -; J: TRBJ1-1; DNA: TGTGCCAGCAGCCCTCGGACGGAGAACACTGAAGCTTTCTTT; CDR3: CASSPRTENTEAFF
V: TRBV27; size: -; D: -; J: TRBJ1-1; DNA: TGTGCCAGCAGTTTATTGCCGAGGACGAACACTGAAGCTTTCTTT; CDR3: CASSLLPRTNTEAFF
V: TRBV29-1; size: once; D: TRBD1; J: TRBJ1-4; DNA: TGCAGCGTGACCGGGACAGGGGGGAAACTGTTTTTT; CDR3: CSVTGTGGKLFF
V: TRBV7-9; size: -; D: -; J: TRBJ1-1; DNA: TGTGCCAGCAGCTTAAGGACCCAGCAATTTGAAGCTTTCTTT; CDR3: CASSLRTQQFEAFF
V: TRBV4-2; size: -; D: TRBD1; J: TRBJ1-2; DNA: TGTGCCAGCAGCGCCTCTCAGGGGGCGGGTAACTATGGCTACACCTTC; CDR3: CASSASQGAGNYGYTF